This TCR beta chain stems from a study of T cells in localized non-small cell lung cancer. Study conclusions and caveats: Across samples, adjacent lung featured a median around 55 of the top 100 tumor clones.

Concerning this clone itself: Its antigen remains unknown.

Germline assignment: CDR1 SGHAT and CDR2 FQNNGV. The germline V and J ends were trimmed by 5 bases and 7 bases, with 23 bases remaining between them. The CDR3 runs 16 residues. Measured with immunoSEQ multiplex PCR; TCRdb has only the in-frame clones, and not every one. This table holds about 24,000 clones, about nine tenths found once. Sample: peripheral blood, taken before any cancer treatment. The sequence came from a man aged 35 to 69 with stage I squamous cell lung carcinoma. V is TRBV11-2 and J is TRBJ1-2, with D possibly being TRBD1 (5 bases). The CDR3 sequence is CASSPSGGRDGSGYTF. CDR3 bases: TGTGCCAGCAGCCCCTCTGGCGGCAGGGACGGCTCTGGCTACACCTTC.